One and the same sample provided the 12 T cell receptor beta chains below, sequenced in a study of shared clonotypes between healthy human individuals. Cells designated naive CD8 were CD45RO-negative and were positively selected for CCR7, with terminally differentiated effector memory CD45RA+ cells excluded. Generated by immunoSEQ multiplex PCR, the TCRdb table keeps only in-frame clones and is missing some. The sample lists roughly 850,000 clones, 95% to 97% occurring once. The material sequenced was naive CD8+ T cells sorted from blood. The source is a young man in good health.

The CDR3 region has the DNA TGTGCCAGCGATTCTGGTACTGGGGGCTTCCAAGAGACCCAGTACTTC. This translates into CASDSGTGGFQETQYF. The chain joins TRBV7-8 to TRBJ2-5; D possibly corresponds to TRBD1 (6 bases). The CDR3 length is 16 residues. V gave up 8 bases and J gave up 1 base, with 20 bases separating them. Germline loops: CDR1 SGHVS, CDR2 FQNEAQ.

This rearrangement joins TRBV7-9 to TRBJ1-5; perhaps TRBD1 as D (6 bases). CDR1 is SEHNR, CDR2 FQNEAQ, per germline (reference sequence). This CDR3 is 14 amino acids long. Trimming pared 2 bases from V and 6 bases from J, leaving 11 bases between. The CDR3 region has the DNA TGTGCCAGCAGCTTATCCACAGGGTCTCAGCCCCAGCATTTT. Protein: CASSLSTGSQPQHF.

This clone was detected only once. J is TRBJ1-1 and V is TRBV10-1; 8 positions match TRBD1. The CDR3 extends over 13 amino acids. CDR1 WNHNN and CDR2 SYGVQD come from the germline V gene (reference sequence). J gave up 3 bases and V 4 bases, and 1 base lay outside the gene matches. In DNA form, the CDR3 reads TGCGCCAGCAGTGGACAGGGGCACACTGAAGCTTTCTTT. It codes for CASSGQGHTEAFF.

V gene TRBV7-9 combines with J gene TRBJ1-5; no definite D call. CDR3 length: 12 residues. Trimming shortened V by 5 bases and J by 8 bases, and 10 bases separated the two germline ends. CDR1 is SEHNR and CDR2 is FQNEAQ in the germline V gene (reference sequence). CDR3 in DNA: TGTGCCAGCAGCCTGAACGCCGAGCCCCAGCATTTT. Residues: CASSLNAEPQHF.

The chain carries TRBV6-5 and TRBJ2-7; D unclear. Germline V gene sequence: CDR1 MNHEY, CDR2 SVGAGI. Between the trimmed V and J ends, which lost 7 bases and 9 bases, there was a span of 7 bases. The CDR3 spans 9 residues. The chain's CDR3 is CASNVGQYF. The CDR3 nucleotides are TGTGCCAGCAACGTTGGGCAGTACTTC.

The chain links TRBV7-3 to TRBJ2-2; 7 positions agree with TRBD1. The CDR3 totals 16 residues. V shed 5 bases, J shed 0 bases, and the junction held 6 bases outside the gene matches. Germline loops: CDR1 SGHTA, CDR2 FQGTGA. This CDR3 reads CASSQTQGANTGELFF. The DNA of the CDR3 is TGTGCCAGCAGCCAAACCCAGGGGGCGAACACCGGGGAGCTGTTTTTT.

The table lists this clone with a count of one. Other DNA sequences in the same sample also yield this CDR3. V is TRBV11-2 and J is TRBJ2-7, with D possibly TRBD1 on 6 matching bases. The germline V gene has CDR1 SGHAT and CDR2 FQNNGV. This CDR3 comprises 13 residues. The ends were cut back, 5 bases at V and 2 bases at J, with 10 bases in the middle. Here the CDR3 reads CASSLGTPYEQYF. For the CDR3, the DNA is TGTGCCAGCAGCCTCGGGACACCCTACGAGCAGTACTTC. The variable domain in full, completed from reference TRBV11-2 and TRBJ2-7, reads EAGVAQSPRYKIIEKRQSVAFWCNPISGHATLYWYQQILGQGPKLLIQFQNNGVVDDSQLPKDRFSAERLKGVDSTLKIQPAKLEDSAVYLCASSLGTPYEQYFGPGTRLTVT.

The CDR3 DNA reads TGTGCCAGCAGTTACACGACAGGTAGGGGATTTCGGCCCCAGCATTTT. Amino acids: CASSYTTGRGFRPQHF. The gene calls are TRBV6-5 and TRBJ1-5; D may be TRBD1 (6 bases). CDR3 size: 16 residues. Germline V lookup: CDR1 MNHEY, CDR2 SVGAGI. V dropped 2 bases and J dropped 9 bases, with 20 bases sitting between them.

The chain links TRBV28 to TRBJ2-7, with D possibly TRBD1 on 6 matching bases. The CDR3 runs to 15 residues. Trimming took 6 bases from V and 2 from J, leaving 17 bases between them. Looked up from germline, CDR1 is MDHEN and CDR2 is SYDVKM. The CDR3, as DNA: TGTGCCAGCAGGACCCAGACAGGACGTACCTACGAGCAGTACTTC. This sequence encodes CASRTQTGRTYEQYF. The full variable domain, completed using reference TRBV28 and TRBJ2-7, is DVKVTQSSRYLVKRTGEKVFLECVQDMDHENMFWYRQDPGLGLRLIYFSYDVKMKEKGDIPEGYSVSREKKERFSLILESASTNQTSMYLCASRTQTGRTYEQYFGPGTRLTVT.

This clone was seen a single time. In nucleotides, the CDR3 is TGTGCCAGCGGACGGCCTAGCGGGAAGTGGGGGCAAGAGACCCAGTACTTC. Translated: CASGRPSGKWGQETQYF. V gene TRBV28 combines with J gene TRBJ2-5; TRBD2 matches 9 bases. V gave up 8 bases and J gave up 2 bases; unmatched junction bases: 15. CDR3 length: 17 amino acids. The germline V gene encodes CDR1 MDHEN and CDR2 SYDVKM.

The chain is built from TRBV28 and TRBJ1-2; D not certain. Trimming left V 5 bases short and J 5 bases short, with 18 bases between. Germline-derived CDR1 and CDR2 are MDHEN and SYDVKM. The CDR3 extends over 15 amino acids. CDR3 amino acids: CASSLPSSATYGYTF. CDR3 nucleotide sequence: TGTGCCAGCAGTCTGCCGTCGTCTGCCACTTATGGCTACACCTTC.

The chain uses TRBV10-3 and TRBJ2-7; D might be TRBD1 or TRBD2, each matching 5 bases. CDR3 size: 16 residues. Germline assignment: CDR1 ENHRY and CDR2 SYGVKD. Trimming took off 4 bases at V and 0 bases at J, with 16 bases between the two ends. The CDR3 DNA reads as TGTGCCATCAGTGCGGGGCAGCCACTAAGCTCCTACGAGCAGTACTTC. It translates to CAISAGQPLSSYEQYF.